This section outlines one T cell receptor beta chain sequence together with its context. 5'RACE template switching with UMIs generated TCR beta cDNA. TCRdb re-called the 5' RACE reads; one entry per CDR3 protein, DNA not given. Its listing shows under 600,000 distinct CDR3 sequences. The germline gives CDR1 MNHEY, CDR2 SMNVEV (reference sequence). CDR3 length equals 14 residues. The data stem from a study of T cells expressing NK-cell markers. Study-level information: Sorted CD3+CD56+NKG2C+, CD3+CD56+NKG2C- and CD3+CD56-NKG2C+ T-cell subsets were beta-chain profiled.

The rearrangement links TRBV27 to TRBJ2-3. This clonotype was obtained from a woman between 50 and 59 years old in good health. Sequencing used blood T cells: a sorted CD56 or NKG2C T cell subset, CD4+ or CD8+ T cells, or bulk PBMC T cells (not recorded which). The CDR3 sequence: CASSYRTFTDTQYF.